The clone carrying this T cell receptor beta chain was counted between two and nine times. What it binds is unknown. Germline loops: CDR1 DFQATT, CDR2 SNEGSKA (reference sequence). The V end lost 6 bases, the J end lost 2 bases, and 11 bases lay between the germline ends. This CDR3 has 12 residues. These data belong to a study of response to subunit inactivated influenza vaccine. General study results and limits: With each seasonal influenza vaccination, the authors suggested, few new T cells are recruited.

TCRdb redid the calling of the RT-PCR reads with MiXCR, one entry per CDR3 protein. The table has fewer than 700,000 distinct CDR3 sequences, roughly 13% seen once. Source: PBMCs from blood, taken 45 days after vaccination. The sequence derives from a man in his forties or fifties who received an inactivated influenza vaccine. The chain recombines TRBV20-1 with TRBJ2-7; D is perhaps TRBD1 or TRBD2 (5 bases each). The CDR3 region has the DNA TGCAGTGCCCTTCGAGGGGCCTACGAGCAGTACTTC. Translating gives CSALRGAYEQYF.